This TCR beta chain was observed in a study of blood T cells in healthy people across ages. Study observations and caveats: Per million T cells, TCR beta diversity dropped roughly linearly as age increased. Any changes in expanded clonotypes were possibly confounded, as donor CMV status remained unknown.

Approximately 9.4 milliliters was the volume of peripheral blood drawn from each donor. A note on this clonotype: Its cognate antigen is unknown.

Germline-derived CDR1 and CDR2 are SQVTM and ANQGSEA. CDR3 length equals 14 residues. The V end was cut by 3 bases, the J end by 5 bases, with 14 bases between. Combining a sample-barcoded 5' primer with a J-beta primer mix, a second PCR ran for roughly 7 to 12 cycles. Every cDNA molecule carried a tag from a template-switch adaptor bearing 12 random nucleotides. TCRdb passed the 5' RACE reads through MiXCR, listing each CDR3 protein once. The sample shows about 770,000 distinct CDR3 sequences, 40% to 50% of them seen only once. The V call is TRBV29-1, the J call TRBJ2-1; either TRBD1 or TRBD2 may fit D (5 bases each). The sequence was obtained from a man aged 55 to 70 in good health. Sample: blood. DNA for the CDR3: TGCAGCGTTGAGGGGGTCAACCCTAACAATGAGCAGTTCTTC. Encoded protein: CSVEGVNPNNEQFF.